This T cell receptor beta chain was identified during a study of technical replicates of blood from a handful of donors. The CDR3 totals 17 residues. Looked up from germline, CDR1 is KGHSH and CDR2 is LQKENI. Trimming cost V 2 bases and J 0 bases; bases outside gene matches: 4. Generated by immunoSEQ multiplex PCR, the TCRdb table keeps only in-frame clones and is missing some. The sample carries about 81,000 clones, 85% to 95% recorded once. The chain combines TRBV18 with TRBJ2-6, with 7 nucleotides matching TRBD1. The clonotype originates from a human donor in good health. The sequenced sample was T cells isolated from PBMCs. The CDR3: CASSPRGPRSGANVLTF. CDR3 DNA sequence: TGTGCCAGCTCACCAAGGGGGCCCCGCTCTGGGGCCAACGTCCTGACTTTC. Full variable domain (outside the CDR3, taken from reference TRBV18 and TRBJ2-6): NAGVMQNPRHLVRRRGQEARLRCSPMKGHSHVYWYRQLPEEGLKFMVYLQKENIIDESGMPKERFSAEFPKEGPSILRIQQVVRGDSAAYFCASSPRGPRSGANVLTFGAGSRLTVL.